A selection of T cell receptor beta chains follows, all from one sample in a study of STAT5B mutations in CD4+ large granular lymphocyte leukemia. TCRdb keeps only in-frame clones here, not all; method: immunoSEQ multiplex PCR. The sample holds 30,000 to 40,000 clones, almost 85% seen once. Sequencing used CD4+ T cells from blood buffy coats. These TCRs come from a human donor in good health. Both conserved end residues are part of each CDR3. Each record gives: V gene, clone size, D gene, J gene, CDR3 DNA, CDR3 protein. A D gene is named only where the DNA matches it firmly. Clone sizes are given selectively: once, few, many, or a class where the clone is expanded.

TRBV14,once,NA,TRBJ1-3,TGTGCCAGCTCCGGCACAACTGGAAACACCATATATTTT,CASSGTTGNTIYF
TRBV19,NA,NA,TRBJ1-5,TGTGCCAGTAGTCCAGGGCTCAATCAGCCCCAGCATTTT,CASSPGLNQPQHF
TRBV2,few,NA,TRBJ1-5,TGTGCCAGCAGTTGGCAGGGCAGAGGTCAGCCCCAGCATTTT,CASSWQGRGQPQHF
TRBV5-6,NA,NA,TRBJ2-2,TGTGCCAGCATGTACAGGGTGGGCACCGGGGAGCTGTTTTTT,CASMYRVGTGELFF
TRBV6-6,few,NA,TRBJ1-4,TGTGCCACGGCCCAAGTAGAAAAACTGTTTTTT,CATAQVEKLFF
TRBV5-1,NA,TRBD1,TRBJ2-1,TGCGCCAGCAGCTTGGGGGGGACAGGGGCCTTATATGAGCAGTTCTTC,CASSLGGTGALYEQFF
TRBV6-5,NA,NA,TRBJ1-1,TGTGCCAGCAGTTACCAGACAGTGAACACTGAAGCTTTCTTT,CASSYQTVNTEAFF
TRBV29-1,NA,NA,TRBJ2-7,TGCAGCGCCGAAGGGACCCGTGCCGAGCAGTACTTC,CSAEGTRAEQYF
TRBV5-4,NA,TRBD2,TRBJ2-1,TGTGCCAGCAGCTTACCGGGACTAGCAATCAATGAGCAGTTCTTC,CASSLPGLAINEQFF
TRBV6-1,NA,TRBD2,TRBJ2-3,TGTGCCAGCAGTGAAGAAGTAGCGGGCCCCCGCACAGATACGCAGTATTTT,CASSEEVAGPRTDTQYF
TRBV5-1,NA,NA,TRBJ2-7,TGCGCCAGCAGCACCAGCCCCCCAACCTACGAGCAGTACTTC,CASSTSPPTYEQYF
TRBV5-1,NA,NA,TRBJ2-5,TGCGCCAGCAGCTTGGAGGGGTTTCCCGCCCAAGAGACCCAGTACTTC,CASSLEGFPAQETQYF
TRBV6-1,NA,TRBD1,TRBJ1-5,TGTGCCAGCAGTGGGGCGGGACAGGCGAATCAGCCCCAGCATTTT,CASSGAGQANQPQHF
TRBV2,NA,NA,TRBJ1-5,TGTGCCAGCAGAGACAGCCTCAATCAGCCCCAGCATTTT,CASRDSLNQPQHF
TRBV7-9,NA,NA,TRBJ1-2,TGTGCCAGCAGCCCGCTGGGGGGGGCCCAGGGCTATGGCTACACCTTC,CASSPLGGAQGYGYTF
TRBV7-2,once,TRBD1,TRBJ1-2,TGTGCCAGCAGCCTCGGACAGGAGTATGGCTACACCTTC,CASSLGQEYGYTF
TRBV7-2,NA,NA,TRBJ2-6,TGTGCCAGCAGCTTACAGGGTACTGGGGCCAACGTCCTGACTTTC,CASSLQGTGANVLTF
TRBV5-1,once,NA,TRBJ2-2,TGCGCCAGCAGCTTGGCCACGAACACCGGGGAGCTGTTTTTT,CASSLATNTGELFF
TRBV7-8,NA,TRBD2,TRBJ2-2,TGTGCCAGCAGCAAACGAGGGACTAGCGGGGGGGCCGCGACCGGGGAGCTGTTTTTT,CASSKRGTSGGAATGELFF
TRBV7-6,once,TRBD1,TRBJ2-2,TGTGCCAGCAGCCAAAGGACAGGGGGACCCGGGGAGCTGTTTTTT,CASSQRTGGPGELFF
TRBV7-2,NA,NA,TRBJ2-7,TGTGCCAGCAGGCCAACCGTGGCCAGTGAGCAGTACTTC,CASRPTVASEQYF
TRBV5-1,NA,NA,TRBJ1-2,TGCGCCAGCAGCTTGGGCCACGGCAACTATGGCTACACCTTC,CASSLGHGNYGYTF
TRBV7-9,NA,NA,TRBJ1-4,TGTGCCAGCAGCTTACTGTCGAATGAAAAACTGTTTTTT,CASSLLSNEKLFF
TRBV10-3,NA,NA,TRBJ1-2,TGTGCCATCAGGGGGACGGTAGCTAACTATGGCTACACCTTC,CAIRGTVANYGYTF
TRBV19,NA,TRBD1,TRBJ1-5,TGTGCCAGTACCCTAAGGAGGACAGGGAGGTTGGGTCAGCCCCAGCATTTT,CASTLRRTGRLGQPQHF
TRBV10-3,NA,TRBD1,TRBJ2-6,TGTGCCATCAGTGAGTCGGACAGGGGCTCTGGGGCCAACGTCCTGACTTTC,CAISESDRGSGANVLTF
TRBV2,NA,TRBD2,TRBJ2-1,TGTGCCAGCAGTGTAGGGACTAGCGAGGTGGATGAGCAGTTCTTC,CASSVGTSEVDEQFF
TRBV25-1,NA,NA,TRBJ1-2,TGTGCCAGCAGTGAATTTAGGGAGGAAGGCTACACCTTC,CASSEFREEGYTF
TRBV27,NA,NA,TRBJ1-1,TGTGCCAGCAGTAGGGCAGGGGTCACTGAAGCTTTCTTT,CASSRAGVTEAFF
TRBV6-1,NA,NA,TRBJ2-2,TGTGCCAGCAGTGATGCACTGAACACCGGGGAGCTGTTTTTT,CASSDALNTGELFF
TRBV7-2,NA,NA,TRBJ1-5,TGTGCCAGCAGCTTGGACGGGAGCAATCAGCCCCAGCATTTT,CASSLDGSNQPQHF
TRBV28,NA,TRBD1,TRBJ2-7,TGTGCCAGCAGTTCCCACCGTACCGGGACAGGCTCCTACGAGCAGTACTTC,CASSSHRTGTGSYEQYF
TRBV7-2,NA,NA,TRBJ1-5,TGTGCCAGCAGCTTCGTAGGTCTAGGGAATCAGCCCCAGCATTTT,CASSFVGLGNQPQHF
TRBV11-2,NA,NA,TRBJ2-5,TGTGCCAGCAGCCCTAGTGGGGCGCGGGGGACCCAGTACTTC,CASSPSGARGTQYF
TRBV2,few,NA,TRBJ1-6,TGTGCCAGCAGTGTATGGTTAGAATCACCCCTCCACTTT,CASSVWLESPLHF
TRBV6-6,NA,TRBD1,TRBJ2-7,TGTGCCAGCAGTTGGGACAGGGGGCACGAGCAGTACTTC,CASSWDRGHEQYF
TRBV9,NA,TRBD1,TRBJ1-2,TGTGCCAGCAGCATCACGACAGGGGAGGTTGGCTACACCTTC,CASSITTGEVGYTF